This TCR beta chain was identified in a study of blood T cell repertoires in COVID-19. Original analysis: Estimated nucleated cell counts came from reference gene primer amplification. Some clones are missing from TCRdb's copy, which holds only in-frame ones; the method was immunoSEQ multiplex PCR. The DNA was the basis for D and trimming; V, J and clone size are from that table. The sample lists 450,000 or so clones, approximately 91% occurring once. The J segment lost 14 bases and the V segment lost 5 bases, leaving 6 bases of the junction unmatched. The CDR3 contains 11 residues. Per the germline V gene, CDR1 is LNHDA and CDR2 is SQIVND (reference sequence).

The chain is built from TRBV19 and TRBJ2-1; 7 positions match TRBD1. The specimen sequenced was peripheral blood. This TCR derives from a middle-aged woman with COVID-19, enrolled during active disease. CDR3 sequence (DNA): TGTGCCAGTAGTTTAGGGACAGTCAAGTTCTTC. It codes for CASSLGTVKFF.